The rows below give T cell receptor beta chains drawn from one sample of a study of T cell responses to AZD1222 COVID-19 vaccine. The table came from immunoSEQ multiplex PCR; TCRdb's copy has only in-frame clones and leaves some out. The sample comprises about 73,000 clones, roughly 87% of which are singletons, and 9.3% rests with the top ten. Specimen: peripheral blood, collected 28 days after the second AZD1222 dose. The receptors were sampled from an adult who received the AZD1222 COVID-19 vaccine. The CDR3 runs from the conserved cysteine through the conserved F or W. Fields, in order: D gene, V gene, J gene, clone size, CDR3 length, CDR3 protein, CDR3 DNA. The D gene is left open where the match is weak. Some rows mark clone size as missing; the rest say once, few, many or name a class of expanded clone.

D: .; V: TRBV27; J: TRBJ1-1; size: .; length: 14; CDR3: CASSPGRFDTEAFF; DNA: TGTGCCAGCAGTCCAGGTCGTTTTGACACTGAAGCTTTCTTT
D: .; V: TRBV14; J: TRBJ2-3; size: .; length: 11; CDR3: CASSAGTGRYF; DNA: TGTGCCAGCAGCGCCGGGACTGGGCGGTATTTT
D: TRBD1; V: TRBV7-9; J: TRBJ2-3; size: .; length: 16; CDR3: CASSVRDSGFTDTQYF; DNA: TGTGCCAGCAGCGTCCGGGACAGTGGGTTCACAGATACGCAGTATTTT
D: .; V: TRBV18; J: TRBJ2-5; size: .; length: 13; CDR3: CASFPTAQETQYF; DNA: TGTGCCAGCTTTCCGACAGCCCAAGAGACCCAGTACTTC
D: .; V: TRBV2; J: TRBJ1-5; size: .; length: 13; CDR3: CASSPRTAEPQHF; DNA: TGTGCCAGCAGTCCCCGGACAGCAGAGCCCCAGCATTTT
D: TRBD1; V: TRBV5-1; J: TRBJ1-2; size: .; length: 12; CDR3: CASGQGVYGYTF; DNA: TGCGCCAGCGGACAGGGTGTCTATGGCTACACCTTC
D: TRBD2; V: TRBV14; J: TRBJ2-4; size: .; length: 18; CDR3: CASSPGLAGPLAKNIQYF; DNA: TGTGCCAGCAGCCCGGGACTAGCGGGGCCACTAGCCAAAAACATTCAGTACTTC
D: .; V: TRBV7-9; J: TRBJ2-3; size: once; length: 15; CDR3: CASSLWQGGADTQYF; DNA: TGTGCCAGCAGCTTATGGCAGGGAGGTGCAGATACGCAGTATTTT
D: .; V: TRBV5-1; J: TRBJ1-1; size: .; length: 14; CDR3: CASRTGPTNTEAFF; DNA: TGCGCCAGCAGAACGGGACCCACAAACACTGAAGCTTTCTTT
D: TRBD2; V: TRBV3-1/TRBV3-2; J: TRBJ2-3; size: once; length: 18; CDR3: CASSQERLAGMSTDTQYF; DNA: TGTGCCAGCAGCCAAGAGAGACTAGCGGGTATGAGCACAGATACGCAGTATTTT
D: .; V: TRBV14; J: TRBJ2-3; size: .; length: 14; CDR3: CASSQAGGVDTQYF; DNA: TGTGCCAGCAGCCAAGCAGGCGGCGTTGATACGCAGTATTTT
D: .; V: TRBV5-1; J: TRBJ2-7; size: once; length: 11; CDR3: CASSAFYEQYF; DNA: TGCGCCAGCAGCGCGTTCTACGAGCAGTACTTC
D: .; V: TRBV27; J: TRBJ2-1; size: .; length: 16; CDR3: CASSLLGGSSYNEQFF; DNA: TGTGCCAGCAGTTTACTGGGGGGTAGCTCCTACAATGAGCAGTTCTTC
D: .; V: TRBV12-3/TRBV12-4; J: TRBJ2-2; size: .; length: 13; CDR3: CASSQTRPGELFF; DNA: TGTGCCAGCAGCCAGACTAGGCCCGGGGAGCTGTTTTTT
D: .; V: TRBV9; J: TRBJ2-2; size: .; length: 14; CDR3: CASSVVTTGGELFF; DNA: TGTGCCAGCAGCGTAGTCACCACCGGCGGGGAGCTGTTTTTT
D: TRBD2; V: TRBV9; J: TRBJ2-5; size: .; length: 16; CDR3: CASSVGASGSQETQYF; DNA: TGTGCCAGCAGCGTAGGGGCTAGCGGGAGCCAAGAGACCCAGTACTTC
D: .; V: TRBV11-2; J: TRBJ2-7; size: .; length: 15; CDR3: CASSFAETVSYEQYF; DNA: TGTGCCAGCAGCTTTGCGGAGACAGTCTCCTACGAGCAGTACTTC
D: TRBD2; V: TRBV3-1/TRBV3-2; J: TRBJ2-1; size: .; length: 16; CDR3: CASRAHSGRAYNEQFF; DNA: TGTGCCAGCAGGGCTCATAGCGGGAGGGCTTACAATGAGCAGTTCTTC
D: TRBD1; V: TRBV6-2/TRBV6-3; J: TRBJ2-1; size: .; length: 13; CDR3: CASNPDRGGEQFF; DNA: TGTGCCAGCAACCCGGACAGGGGCGGTGAGCAGTTCTTC
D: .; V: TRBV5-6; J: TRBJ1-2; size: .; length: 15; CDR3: CASSLGRGSGYGYTF; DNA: TGTGCCAGCAGCTTGGGGCGGGGTTCGGGCTATGGCTACACCTTC
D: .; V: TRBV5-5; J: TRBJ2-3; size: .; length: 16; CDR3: CASSRGSASLTDTQYF; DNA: TGTGCCAGCAGCCGTGGCTCGGCTAGCCTCACAGATACGCAGTATTTT
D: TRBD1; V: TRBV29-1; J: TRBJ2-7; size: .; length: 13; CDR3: CSAGDRGIDEQYF; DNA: TGCAGCGCCGGGGACAGGGGGATTGACGAGCAGTACTTC
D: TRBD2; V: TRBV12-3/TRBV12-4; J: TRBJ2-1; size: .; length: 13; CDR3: CASSPRTSGEQFF; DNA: TGTGCCAGCAGTCCCCGGACTAGCGGCGAGCAGTTCTTC
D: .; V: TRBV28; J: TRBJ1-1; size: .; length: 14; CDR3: CASSLQGLNTEAFF; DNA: TGTGCCAGCAGTTTACAGGGTCTGAACACTGAAGCTTTCTTT
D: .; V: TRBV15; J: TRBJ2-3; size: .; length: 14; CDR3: CATSIGHDTDTQYF; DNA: TGTGCCACCAGCATCGGACATGACACAGATACGCAGTATTTT
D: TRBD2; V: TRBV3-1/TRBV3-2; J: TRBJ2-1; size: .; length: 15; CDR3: CASSFGTSTLVEQFF; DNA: TGTGCCAGCAGCTTCGGGACTAGCACGCTGGTTGAGCAGTTCTTC
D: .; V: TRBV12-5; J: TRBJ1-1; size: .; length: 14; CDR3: CASGLGQINTEAFF; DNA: TGTGCTAGTGGTTTGGGACAGATCAACACTGAAGCTTTCTTT
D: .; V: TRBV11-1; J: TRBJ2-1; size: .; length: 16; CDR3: CASSLVPRGSYNEQFF; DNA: TGTGCCAGCAGCTTGGTACCCAGGGGCTCCTACAATGAGCAGTTCTTC
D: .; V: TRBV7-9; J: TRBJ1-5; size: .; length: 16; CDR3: CASSLALGNGNQPQHF; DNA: TGTGCCAGCAGCTTAGCGCTGGGGAATGGCAATCAGCCCCAGCATTTT
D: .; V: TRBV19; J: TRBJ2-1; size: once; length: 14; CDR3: CASSIEGLGSEQFF; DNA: TGTGCCAGTAGTATAGAAGGGCTCGGTAGTGAGCAGTTCTTC
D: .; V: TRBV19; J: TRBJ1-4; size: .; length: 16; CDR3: CASSMGGLMGGEKLFF; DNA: TGTGCCAGTAGTATGGGGGGACTAATGGGAGGTGAAAAACTGTTTTTT
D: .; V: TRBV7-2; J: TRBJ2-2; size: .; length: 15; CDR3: CASSFPLSGTGELFF; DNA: TGTGCCAGCAGCTTTCCGCTTTCAGGGACCGGGGAGCTGTTTTTT
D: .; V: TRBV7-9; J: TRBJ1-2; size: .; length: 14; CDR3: CASSDTQFSYGYTF; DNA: TGTGCCAGCTCGGATACACAGTTTAGCTATGGCTACACCTTC
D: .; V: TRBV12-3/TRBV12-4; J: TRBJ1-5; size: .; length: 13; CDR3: CASTHSSNQPQHF; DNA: TGTGCCAGCACCCACAGCTCCAATCAGCCCCAGCATTTT
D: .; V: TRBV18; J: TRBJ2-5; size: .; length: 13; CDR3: CASSRTPPETQYF; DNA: TGTGCCAGCTCACGGACCCCCCCGGAGACCCAGTACTTC
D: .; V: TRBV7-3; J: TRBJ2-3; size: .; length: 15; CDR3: CASSSSGRGADTQYF; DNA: TGTGCCAGCAGCTCCAGCGGGCGAGGCGCAGATACGCAGTATTTT
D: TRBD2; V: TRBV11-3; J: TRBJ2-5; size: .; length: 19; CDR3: CASSLGQLLAGGLMETQYF; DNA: TGTGCCAGCAGCTTAGGACAGCTTCTAGCGGGAGGGCTAATGGAGACCCAGTACTTC
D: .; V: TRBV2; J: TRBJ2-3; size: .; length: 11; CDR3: CASSFTDTQYF; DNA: TGTGCCAGCAGCTTCACAGATACGCAGTATTTT
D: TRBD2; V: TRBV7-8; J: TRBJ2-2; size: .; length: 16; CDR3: CASSLAWLAATGELFF; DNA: TGTGCCAGCAGCTTAGCGTGGCTAGCGGCAACCGGGGAGCTGTTTTTT
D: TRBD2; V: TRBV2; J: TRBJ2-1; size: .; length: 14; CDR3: CATTLGLAGGVLFF; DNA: TGTGCCACCACCCTGGGGCTAGCGGGAGGGGTTCTGTTCTTC
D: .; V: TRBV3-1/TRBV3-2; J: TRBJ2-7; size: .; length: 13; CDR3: CASSQDIPYEQYF; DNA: TGTGCCAGCAGCCAAGACATTCCTTACGAGCAGTACTTC
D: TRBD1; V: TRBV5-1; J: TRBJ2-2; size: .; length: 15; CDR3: CASSLDRAHTGELFF; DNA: TGCGCCAGCAGCCTTGACAGGGCGCACACCGGGGAGCTGTTTTTT
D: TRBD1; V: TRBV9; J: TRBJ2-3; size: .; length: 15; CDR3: CASSLLPDRADTQYF; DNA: TGTGCCAGCAGCCTATTGCCCGACAGGGCAGATACGCAGTATTTT
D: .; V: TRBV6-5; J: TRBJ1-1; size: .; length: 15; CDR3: CASSPRGTPNTEAFF; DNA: TGTGCCAGCAGTCCCCGCGGGACACCAAACACTGAAGCTTTCTTT
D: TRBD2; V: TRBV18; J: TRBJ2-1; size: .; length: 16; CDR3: CASSPAAGGPSNEQFF; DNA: TGTGCCAGCTCACCAGCAGCGGGAGGGCCCAGCAATGAGCAGTTCTTC
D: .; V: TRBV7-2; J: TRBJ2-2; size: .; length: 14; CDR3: CASSRGAGSGELFF; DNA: TGTGCCAGCAGCCGCGGGGCGGGTTCCGGGGAGCTGTTTTTT
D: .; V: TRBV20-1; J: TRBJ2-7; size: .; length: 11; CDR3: CSAPGGYEQYF; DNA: TGCAGTGCCCCCGGGGGCTACGAGCAGTACTTC
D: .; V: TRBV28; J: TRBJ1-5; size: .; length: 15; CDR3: CASSFGGAGNQPQHF; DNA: TGTGCCAGCAGTTTCGGGGGGGCTGGCAATCAGCCCCAGCATTTT
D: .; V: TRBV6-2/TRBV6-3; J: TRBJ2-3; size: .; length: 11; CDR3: CASSRLETQYF; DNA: TGTGCCAGCAGCCGTTTGGAGACGCAGTATTTT
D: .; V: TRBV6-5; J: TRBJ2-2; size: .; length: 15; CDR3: CASRVDRLRAGELFF; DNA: TGTGCCAGCAGGGTCGACAGACTGAGGGCCGGGGAGCTGTTTTTT
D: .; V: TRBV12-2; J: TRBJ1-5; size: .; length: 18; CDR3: CASRSVRRGKSDHQPQHF; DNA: TGTGCAAGTCGCTCCGTCAGGAGGGGGAAGAGTGATCATCAGCCCCAGCATTTT
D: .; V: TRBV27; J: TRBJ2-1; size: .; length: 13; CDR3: CASSLSEYNEQFF; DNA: TGTGCCAGCAGTTTATCAGAGTACAATGAGCAGTTCTTC